The T cell receptor beta chain described here comes from a study of human T cells and chemical hapten exposure. Study background: For sensitization, 2% DPC was applied to a 2 cm by 2 cm patch of upper inner arm skin. Enrolled patients were predominantly female and had alopecia areata, totalis or universalis.

As to time point: pre-sensitization, week 0. Specified treatment: therapeutic diphenylcyclopropenone sensitization with weekly scalp DPC. This clonotype was counted only a few times. Its antigen is still unknown. Study findings and constraints: While controls formed fewer of them, expanded TCRs formed significantly more large CDR3 similarity clusters.

V dropped 5 bases and J dropped 4; count of bases not matched to a gene: 10. CDR1 is MNHEY and CDR2 is SVGAGI in the germline V gene. CDR3 size: 15 residues. TCRdb re-called the RACE reads with MiXCR, one entry per CDR3 protein. Of about 120,000 distinct CDR3 sequences listed, roughly 13% were seen once; the top ten hold approximately 2.6%. The TCR comes from a woman between 18 and 29 years old with alopecia areata. Some clones in this sample may be carry-over from other donors' samples. Sequenced material: whole blood, taken in connection with sensitization to the hapten diphenylcyclopropenone (DPC). The V and J genes are TRBV6-5 and TRBJ1-2; 7 bases map to TRBD1. This chain's CDR3 is CASSPATGTIYGYTF. CDR3 DNA sequence: TGTGCCAGCAGTCCAGCGACAGGGACAATCTATGGCTACACCTTC.